This T cell receptor beta chain was obtained from a study of long-term antiretroviral therapy in people with HIV. General observations from the study: Relative to transplant donor controls, diversity remained lower despite increasing after ART.

Run at survey level, the immunoSEQ assay was version v3.0. The protocol was immunoSEQ multiplex PCR, while the TCRdb copy is restricted to in-frame clones and leaves out a portion. The profile shows around 20,000 clones, less than 80% of them singletons. The V end lost 8 bases, the J end lost 0 bases, and 14 bases lay between the germline ends. CDR3 length equals 15 residues. Germline V gene lookup returns CDR1 MGHRA and CDR2 YSYEKL. About 1-10 million cryopreserved PBMC were held in samples before DNA extraction. This clone was observed a single time. No antigen is known for it. The chain recombines TRBV4-1 with TRBJ2-1, with a tentative D call TRBD1 (5 bases). The TCR was taken from a woman in her 50s with HIV. The material was unsorted PBMCs, obtained 0.3 years after starting antiretroviral therapy. This CDR3 reads CASSHGHSSYNEQFF. The CDR3 DNA sequence: TGCGCCAGCTCCCATGGACATAGCTCCTACAATGAGCAGTTCTTC.